These T cell receptor beta chains were read from a single sample in a study of cytomegalovirus exposure and HLA in healthy donors. Assay used: immunoSEQ multiplex PCR; TCRdb lists only in-frame clones, some missing. The sample holds roughly 300,000 clones, roughly 85% seen once. The sequencing sample was made of PBMCs. These receptors all come from a woman aged 18-29 years in good health and CMV-seronegative. CDR3s include the opening cysteine and the closing phenylalanine or tryptophan. The D gene is left open where the match is weak. For some rows the clone size is stated as once, few or many, or as a class when expanded; others skip it.

>NA|NA|TRBV6-6|TRBJ2-1
CASGSRGSSYNEQFF
TGTGCCAGCGGCAGCAGGGGAAGCTCCTACAATGAGCAGTTCTTC
>NA|TRBD2|TRBV7-8|TRBJ2-1
CASSLTLAGGNEQFF
TGTGCCAGCAGCTTAACGCTAGCGGGAGGCAATGAGCAGTTCTTC
>NA|TRBD2|TRBV5-6|TRBJ2-2
CASTPGLGRPGELFF
TGTGCCAGCACCCCGGGACTAGGAAGGCCCGGGGAGCTGTTTTTT
>once|TRBD2|TRBV29-1|TRBJ2-7
CSVEWGTSGDSYEQYF
TGCAGCGTTGAATGGGGAACTAGCGGGGACTCCTACGAGCAGTACTTC
>NA|TRBD2|TRBV14|TRBJ2-1
CASSPVLAGVFNEQFF
TGTGCCAGCAGCCCAGTGCTAGCGGGAGTATTCAATGAGCAGTTCTTC
>NA|TRBD1|TRBV6-5|TRBJ2-7
CASSYSETGVGQYF
TGTGCCAGCAGTTACTCGGAGACAGGGGTAGGGCAGTACTTC
>NA|NA|TRBV5-5|TRBJ2-7
CASSLAGSYEQYF
TGTGCCAGCAGCTTGGCAGGTTCCTACGAGCAGTACTTC
>NA|NA|TRBV10-3|TRBJ2-3
CAISPGITDTQYF
TGTGCCATCAGCCCAGGGATCACAGATACGCAGTATTTT
>NA|TRBD2|TRBV29-1|TRBJ2-3
CSVRAGPSTDTQYF
TGCAGCGTGCGAGCGGGGCCTAGCACAGATACGCAGTATTTT
>NA|NA|TRBV6-1|TRBJ1-5
CASSEGPQGRQPQHF
TGTGCCAGCAGTGAAGGACCACAGGGTCGGCAGCCCCAGCATTTT
>NA|TRBD1|TRBV5-4|TRBJ2-7
CASTLDRVIGEQYF
TGTGCCAGCACCTTAGACAGGGTCATAGGGGAGCAGTACTTC
>NA|TRBD1|TRBV6-1|TRBJ2-7
CASSPGQGFYEQYF
TGTGCCAGCAGTCCGGGACAGGGGTTCTACGAGCAGTACTTC
>NA|NA|TRBV9|TRBJ2-3
CASSVVGQNTDTQYF
TGTGCCAGCAGCGTAGTCGGACAAAACACAGATACGCAGTATTTT